The 9 T cell receptor beta chains in this list originate from one sample, sequenced in a study of tumor-infiltrating lymphocytes in localized non-small cell lung cancer (dated by TCRdb to about 2021). The library was generated by the immunoSEQ multiplex PCR assay. The table was pulled from immuneACCESS by TCRdb, which kept in-frame rearrangements only. Such tables lose some clones; where checked, under half of the loss comes from unresolved V genes, and the rest has no known cause. This sample lists more than 9,500 clones; over 80% were detected once. Of the sample, around 12% is held by the ten largest clones. Sequenced input: uninvolved lung tissue not adjacent to the tumor. These receptors all stem from a human donor with non-small cell lung cancer.

The V gene is TRBV27, the J gene TRBJ1-5; D is uncertain. This CDR3 has 15 residues. Germline V gene data show CDR1 as MNHEY and CDR2 as SMNVEV (reference sequence). V dropped 2 bases and J dropped 3 bases, with 11 bases sitting between them. The CDR3 loop is CASSLTTGFNQPQHF. The CDR3 DNA reads TGTGCCAGCAGTTTAACGACCGGCTTCAATCAGCCCCAGCATTTT.

This rearrangement joins TRBV5-1 to TRBJ2-5; TRBD2 matches at 11 bases. J lost 5 bases, V lost 0 bases, and 6 bases had no gene match. Germline V gives CDR1 SGHRS, CDR2 YFSETQ. The CDR3 runs 16 residues. The DNA of the CDR3 is TGCGCCAGCAGCTTGGGCGTAGCGGGGGGGCCCGAGACCCAGTACTTC. Translating it yields CASSLGVAGGPETQYF.

By share of the sample, this clone is medium-sized. J is TRBJ2-3 and V is TRBV6-1; D is unresolved. With 7 bases removed from V and 1 base from J, the gap between germline ends came to 3 bases. The CDR3 is 11 residues long. Germline loops: CDR1 MNHNS, CDR2 SASEGT. CDR3 in amino acids: CASKRTDTQYF. The DNA of the CDR3 is TGTGCCAGCAAGCGCACAGATACGCAGTATTTT.

The count of this clone is one. CDR3 residues: CASSQEGASLSTDTQYF. The CDR3 region has the DNA TGCGCCAGCAGCCAAGAAGGGGCCAGCCTTAGCACAGATACGCAGTATTTT. J is TRBJ2-3 and V is TRBV4-1; D may be TRBD1 (5 bases). Germline CDR1 reads MGHRA; CDR2 reads YSYEKL. V shed 0 bases and J shed 0 bases, with 13 bases lying between them. The CDR3 totals 17 residues.

The genes are TRBV2 and TRBJ1-1; 8 bases are shared with TRBD1. The germline CDR1 and CDR2 sequences are SNHLY and FYNNEI. V was clipped by 7 bases and J by 8 bases; unmatched bases: 9. This CDR3 has 13 residues. CDR3 amino acids: CASTVSDRGEAFF. The CDR3 region has the DNA TGTGCCAGCACTGTTTCCGACAGGGGCGAAGCTTTCTTT.

The rearrangement joins TRBV5-1 to TRBJ2-1; D is unclear. V lost 2 bases and J 6 bases, leaving 9 bases between the germline ends. This CDR3 contains 13 residues. The germline V gene has CDR1 SGHRS and CDR2 YFSETQ. The CDR3 bases are TGCGCCAGCAGCTTTTCGGACGGCAATGAGCAGTTCTTC. Amino acids: CASSFSDGNEQFF.

This chain links TRBV6-5 with TRBJ2-1; 9 bases align to TRBD1. Per germline, CDR1 MNHEY and CDR2 SVGAGI. This CDR3 region has 13 residues. The trim removed 0 bases at V and 15 bases at J, leaving 6 bases unmatched. The CDR3 loop is CASSYSAWDRAFF. For the CDR3, the DNA is TGTGCCAGCAGTTACTCAGCTTGGGACAGGGCGTTCTTC.

The V and J genes are TRBV6-6 and TRBJ2-5; D may be TRBD1 or TRBD2 (5 bases each). With 6 bases removed from V and 2 bases from J, the gap between germline ends came to 13 bases. The CDR3 loop spans 14 amino acids. CDR1 is MNHNY, CDR2 SVGAGI, per germline (reference sequence). This chain's CDR3 is CASRPRDGQETQYF. CDR3 DNA: TGTGCCAGCAGACCTCGGGACGGTCAAGAGACCCAGTACTTC.

The J gene is TRBJ1-2, the V gene TRBV5-4, with TRBD1 matching 8 bases. Germline V CDR1 and CDR2: SGHNT, YYREEE (reference sequence). Trimming took 1 base from V and 8 from J; bases not matched to a gene: 7. This CDR3 spans 14 amino acids. The DNA for the CDR3 is TGTGCCAGCAGCTTGAACAGGGGGGCGGGCGGCTACACCTTC. The encoded protein is CASSLNRGAGGYTF.